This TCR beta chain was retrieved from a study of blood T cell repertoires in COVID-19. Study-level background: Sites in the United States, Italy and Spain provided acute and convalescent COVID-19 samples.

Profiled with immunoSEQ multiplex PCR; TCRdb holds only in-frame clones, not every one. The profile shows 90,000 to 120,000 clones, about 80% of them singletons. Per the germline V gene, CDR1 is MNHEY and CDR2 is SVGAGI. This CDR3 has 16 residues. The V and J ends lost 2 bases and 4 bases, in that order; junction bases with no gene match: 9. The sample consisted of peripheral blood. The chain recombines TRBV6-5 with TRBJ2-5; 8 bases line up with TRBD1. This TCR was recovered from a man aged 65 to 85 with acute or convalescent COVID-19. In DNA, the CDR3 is TGTGCCAGCAGTTACGGACAGGGTACATACCGAGAGACCCAGTACTTC. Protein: CASSYGQGTYRETQYF.